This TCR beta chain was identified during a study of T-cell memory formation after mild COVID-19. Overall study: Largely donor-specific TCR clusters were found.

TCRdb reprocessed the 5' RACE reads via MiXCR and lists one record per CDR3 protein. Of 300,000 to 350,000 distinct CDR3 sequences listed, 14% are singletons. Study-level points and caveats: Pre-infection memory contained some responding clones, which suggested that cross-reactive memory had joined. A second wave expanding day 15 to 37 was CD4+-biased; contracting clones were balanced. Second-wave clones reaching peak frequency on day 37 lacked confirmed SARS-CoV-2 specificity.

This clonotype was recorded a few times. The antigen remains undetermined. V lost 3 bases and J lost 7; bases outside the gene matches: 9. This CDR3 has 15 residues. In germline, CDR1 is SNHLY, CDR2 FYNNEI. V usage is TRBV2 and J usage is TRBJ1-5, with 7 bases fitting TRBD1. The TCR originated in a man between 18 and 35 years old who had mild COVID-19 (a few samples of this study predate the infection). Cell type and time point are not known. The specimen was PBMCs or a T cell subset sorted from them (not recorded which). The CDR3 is CASSDPQGGNQPQHF. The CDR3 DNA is TGTGCCAGCAGTGATCCCCAGGGGGGTAACCAGCCCCAGCATTTT.